The sequence of this T cell receptor beta chain was determined in a study of T cell responses to AZD1222 COVID-19 vaccine. General study results and limits: Distributed over spike, vaccine-associated CD4 TCRs predominated at 160-218 and 743-854. Baseline antibody screening turned up just a handful of seropositive AZD1222 recipients. Spike-specific TCR repertoires showed rising breadth and depth after two AZD1222 doses.

The germline CDR1 and CDR2 sequences are SQVTM and ANQGSEA. The CDR3 spans 14 residues. The V gene lost 4 bases and the J gene lost 5 bases, with 14 bases spanning the gap. With respect to this clone: What it binds is not known.

This table comes from immunoSEQ multiplex PCR, and its TCRdb copy is limited to in-frame clones, with some not included. The sample includes under 150,000 clones, 90% to 95% seen only once; the top ten take 1.6%. This clonotype was obtained from an adult in good health. The rearrangement links TRBV29-1 to TRBJ2-2; no definite D call. The material sequenced was peripheral blood, taken on day 0 of AZD1222 vaccination. CDR3 residues: CSVGKEIKTGELFF. Here the CDR3 DNA reads TGCAGCGTTGGCAAGGAAATAAAGACCGGGGAGCTGTTTTTT.